This T cell receptor beta chain was captured in a study of CD8+CD57+ T cells in acquired aplastic anemia. Background on the study: Sorted CD4+ and CD8+ cells gave a mean 3.2 ug DNA, range 0.2 to 27.4 ug. On average, healthy donors gave approximately 11 million reads for CD4+ cells. Study findings and constraints: Patients and controls were found to share about 31 CD8+ CDR3 sequences. For CD8+ Simpson's diversity, patients and controls showed no significant difference.

TCR beta VDJ and CDR3 were profiled, and genomic DNA was the template. One entry per CDR3 protein, called by TCRdb with MiXCR from the reads. The sample holds about 170,000 distinct CDR3 sequences, 55% to 70% seen once. This clonotype was counted at least ten times. Its specificity is unknown. The ends were cut back, 11 bases at V and 6 bases at J, with 20 bases in the middle. The CDR3 is 13 amino acids. Germline assignment: CDR1 MNHNS and CDR2 SASEGT. The sequence was obtained from a human donor in good health. Sequencing was carried out using sorted CD4+, CD8+, or CD8+CD57+ T cells (not recorded which) from PBMCs. The chain recombines TRBV6-1 with TRBJ2-7, with D maybe TRBD1 (6 bases). CDR3 protein: CASQGTFLAEQYF. The CDR3 DNA follows: TGTGCCTCCCAGGGGACATTTCTGGCCGAGCAGTACTTC.